This section outlines one T cell receptor (beta chain) sequence together with its context. Its antigen remains unknown. Researchers ran the PCR with 60 Vbeta and 13 Jbeta primers. Here immunoSEQ multiplex PCR was the method, and the copy in TCRdb shows in-frame clones only, minus some. This repertoire shows about 230,000 clones, under 90% found once; its top ten account for over 1%. This record belongs to a study of cytomegalovirus exposure and HLA in healthy donors. Study-level findings and limits: Among TCR beta chains, those listed as cytomegalovirus-associated numbered under 200. In a later analysis, HLA-C alleles had the fewest associated TCRs, DRB1 alleles the most.

This TCR derives from a human donor in good health. Sequencing was performed on PBMCs.

CDR3 in amino acids: CAWMGQEDRPLHF. CDR3 nucleotides: TGTGCCTGGATGGGACAGGAAGATCGACCCCTCCACTTT. This sequence joins TRBV30 and TRBJ1-6, with TRBD1 matching over 8 bases. J was trimmed by 12 bases and V by 4 bases; bases with no gene match: 8. Per the germline V gene, CDR1 is GTSNPN and CDR2 is SVGIG (reference sequence). The CDR3 is made up of 13 amino acids.